This T cell receptor (beta chain) originates from a study of CD8 T cells in ankylosing spondylitis. In its sample, this clonotype was seen a few times. The germline V gene encodes CDR1 MGHRA and CDR2 YSYEKL. The CDR3 extends over 16 amino acids. With 1 base removed from V and 4 bases from J, the gap between germline ends came to 13 bases. Using its own MiXCR run on the 5' RACE reads, TCRdb lists one record per CDR3 protein. The sample yields roughly 230,000 distinct CDR3 sequences, 15% to 20% seen once. The chain uses TRBV4-1 and TRBJ2-2; D not certain. The receptor was derived from a male donor with ankylosing spondylitis or in good health (not recorded which). Sequencing used blood, either unsorted or a sorted T cell fraction (not recorded which). CDR3 protein: CASSQVMTEPTGELFF. CDR3 sequence (DNA): TGCGCCAGCAGCCAAGTCATGACGGAACCCACCGGGGAGCTGTTTTTT.